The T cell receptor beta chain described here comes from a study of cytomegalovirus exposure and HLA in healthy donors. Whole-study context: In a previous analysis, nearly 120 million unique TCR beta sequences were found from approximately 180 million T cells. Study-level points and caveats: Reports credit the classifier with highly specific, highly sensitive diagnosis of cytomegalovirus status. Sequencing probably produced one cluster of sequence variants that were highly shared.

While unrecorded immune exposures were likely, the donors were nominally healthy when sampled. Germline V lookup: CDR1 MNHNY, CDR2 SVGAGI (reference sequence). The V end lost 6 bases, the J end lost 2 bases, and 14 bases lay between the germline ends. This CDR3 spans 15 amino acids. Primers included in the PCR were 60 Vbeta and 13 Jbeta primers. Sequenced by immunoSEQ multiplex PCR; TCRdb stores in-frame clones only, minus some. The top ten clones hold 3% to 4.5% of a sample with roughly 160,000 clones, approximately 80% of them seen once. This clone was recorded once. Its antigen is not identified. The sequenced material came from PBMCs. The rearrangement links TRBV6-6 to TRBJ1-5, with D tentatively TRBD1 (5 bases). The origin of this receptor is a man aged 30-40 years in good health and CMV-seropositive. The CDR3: CASRPQGVGNQPQHF. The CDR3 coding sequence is TGTGCCAGCAGGCCGCAGGGTGTGGGCAATCAGCCCCAGCATTTT.